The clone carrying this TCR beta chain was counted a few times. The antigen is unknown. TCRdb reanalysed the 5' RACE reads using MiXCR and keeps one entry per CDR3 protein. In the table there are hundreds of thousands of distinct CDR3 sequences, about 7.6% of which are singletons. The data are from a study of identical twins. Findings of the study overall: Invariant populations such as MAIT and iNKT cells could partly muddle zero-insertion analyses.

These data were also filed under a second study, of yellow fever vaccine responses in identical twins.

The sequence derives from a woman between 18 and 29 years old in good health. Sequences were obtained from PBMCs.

The CDR3 sequence is CASSPTRGPYNEQFF. The CDR3 nucleotides read TGTGCCAGCAGTCCCACACGGGGGCCCTACAATGAGCAGTTCTTC. The V gene is TRBV27, the J gene TRBJ2-1; the D gene could be TRBD1 or TRBD2 (6 bases each). The CDR3 contains 15 residues. Germline CDR1 MNHEY, CDR2 SMNVEV (reference sequence). Trimming removed 5 bases from V and 2 bases from J, with 13 bases in between.